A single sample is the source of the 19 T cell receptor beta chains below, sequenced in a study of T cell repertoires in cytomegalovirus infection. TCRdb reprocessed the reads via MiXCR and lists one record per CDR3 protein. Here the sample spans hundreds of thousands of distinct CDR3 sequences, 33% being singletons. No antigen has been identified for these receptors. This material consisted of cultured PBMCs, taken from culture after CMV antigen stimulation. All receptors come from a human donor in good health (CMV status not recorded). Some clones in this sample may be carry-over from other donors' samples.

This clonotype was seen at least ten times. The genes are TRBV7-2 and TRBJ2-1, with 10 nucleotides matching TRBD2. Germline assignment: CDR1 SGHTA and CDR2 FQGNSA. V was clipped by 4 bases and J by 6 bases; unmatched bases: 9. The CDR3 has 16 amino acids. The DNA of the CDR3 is TGTGCCAGCAGCTCCCTCAGCGGGAGGGCCTCCAATGAGCAGTTCTTC. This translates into CASSSLSGRASNEQFF.

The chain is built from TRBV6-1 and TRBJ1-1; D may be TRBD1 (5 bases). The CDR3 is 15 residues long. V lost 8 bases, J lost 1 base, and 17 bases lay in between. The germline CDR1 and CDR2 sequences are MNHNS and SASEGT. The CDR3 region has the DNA TGTGCCAGCCGTAGGCCGGGGGGAGAGAACACTGAAGCTTTCTTT. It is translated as CASRRPGGENTEAFF.

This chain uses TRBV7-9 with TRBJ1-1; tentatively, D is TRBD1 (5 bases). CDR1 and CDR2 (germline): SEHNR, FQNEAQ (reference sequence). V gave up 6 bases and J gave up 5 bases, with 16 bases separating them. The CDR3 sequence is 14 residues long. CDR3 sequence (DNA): TGTGCCAGCAGAATCCCGGGGGGGAGGACTGAAGCTTTCTTT. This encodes CASRIPGGRTEAFF.

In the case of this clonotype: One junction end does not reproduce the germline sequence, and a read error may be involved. The CDR3 loop reads CASSLRTAGSYERYF. The CDR3 DNA reads as TGTGCCAGCAGCTTAAGGACGGCGGGCTCCTACGAGCGGTACTTC. V usage is TRBV7-2 and J usage is TRBJ2-7; perhaps TRBD2 as D (5 bases). Germline lookup yields CDR1 SGHTA and CDR2 FQGNSA. The CDR3 runs to 15 residues.

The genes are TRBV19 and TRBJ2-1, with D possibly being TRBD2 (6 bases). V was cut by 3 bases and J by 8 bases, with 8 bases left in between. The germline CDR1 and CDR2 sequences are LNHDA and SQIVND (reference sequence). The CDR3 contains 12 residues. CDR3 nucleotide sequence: TGTGCCAGTAGTATCTCTAGCGATGAGCAGTTCTTC. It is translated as CASSISSDEQFF.

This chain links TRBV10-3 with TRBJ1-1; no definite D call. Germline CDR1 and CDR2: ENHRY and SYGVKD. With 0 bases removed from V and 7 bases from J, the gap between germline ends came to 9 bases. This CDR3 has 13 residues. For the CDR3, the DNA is TGTGCCATCAGTGAGTCGGTTCTCCGTGAAGCTTTCTTT. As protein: CAISESVLREAFF.

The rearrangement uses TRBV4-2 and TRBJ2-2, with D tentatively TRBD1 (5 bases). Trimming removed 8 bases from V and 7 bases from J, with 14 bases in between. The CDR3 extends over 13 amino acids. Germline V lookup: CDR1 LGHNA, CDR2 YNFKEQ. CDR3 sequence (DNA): TGTGCCAGCGGGTTGGGGCATGGCGGGGAGCTGTTTTTT. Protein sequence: CASGLGHGGELFF.

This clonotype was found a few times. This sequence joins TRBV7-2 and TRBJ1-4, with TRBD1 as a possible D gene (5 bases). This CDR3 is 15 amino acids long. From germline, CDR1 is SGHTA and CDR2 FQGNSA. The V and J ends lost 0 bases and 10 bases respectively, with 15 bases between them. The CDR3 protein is CASSLAWDGRGKLFF. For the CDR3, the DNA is TGTGCCAGCAGCTTAGCTTGGGACGGTCGGGGAAAACTGTTTTTT.

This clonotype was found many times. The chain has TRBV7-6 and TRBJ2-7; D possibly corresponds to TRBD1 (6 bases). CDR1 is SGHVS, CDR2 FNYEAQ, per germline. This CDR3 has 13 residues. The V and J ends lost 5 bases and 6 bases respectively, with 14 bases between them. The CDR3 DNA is TGTGCCAGCAGCAACAGGGAACGGGCCGAGCAGTACTTC. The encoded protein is CASSNRERAEQYF.

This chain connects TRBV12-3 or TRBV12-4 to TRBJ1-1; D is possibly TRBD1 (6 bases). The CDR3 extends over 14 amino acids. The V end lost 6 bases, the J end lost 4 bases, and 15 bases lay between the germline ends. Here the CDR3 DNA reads TGTGCCAGCAGCCCCACAGGGCGAGCCACTGAAGCTTTCTTT. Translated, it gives CASSPTGRATEAFF.

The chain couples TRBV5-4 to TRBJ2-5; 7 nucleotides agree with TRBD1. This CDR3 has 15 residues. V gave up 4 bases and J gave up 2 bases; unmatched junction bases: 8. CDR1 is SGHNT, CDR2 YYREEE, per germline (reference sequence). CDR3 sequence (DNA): TGTGCCAGCAGCAGATCCGGACAGGAGCAAGAGACCCAGTACTTC. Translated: CASSRSGQEQETQYF.

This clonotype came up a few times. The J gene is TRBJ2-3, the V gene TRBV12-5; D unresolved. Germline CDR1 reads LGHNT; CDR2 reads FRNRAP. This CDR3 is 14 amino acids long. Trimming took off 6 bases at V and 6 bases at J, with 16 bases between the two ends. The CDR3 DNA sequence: TGTGCTAGTGGCCGTATCGAAATAGGGGATACGCAGTATTTT. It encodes CASGRIEIGDTQYF.

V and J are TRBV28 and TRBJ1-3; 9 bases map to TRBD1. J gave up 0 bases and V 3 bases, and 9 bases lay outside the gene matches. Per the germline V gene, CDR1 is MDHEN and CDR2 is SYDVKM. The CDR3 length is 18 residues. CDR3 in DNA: TGTGCCAGCAGTTTTGCCCGGACAGGGGCCAACTCTGGAAACACCATATATTTT. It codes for CASSFARTGANSGNTIYF.

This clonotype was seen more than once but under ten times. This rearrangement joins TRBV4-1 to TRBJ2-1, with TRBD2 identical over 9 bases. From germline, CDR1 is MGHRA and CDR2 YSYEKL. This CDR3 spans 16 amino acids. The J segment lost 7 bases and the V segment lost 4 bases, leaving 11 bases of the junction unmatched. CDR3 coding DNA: TGCGCCAGCAGCCTACGGCCGGGACTAGCCGAGAATGAGCAGTTCTTC. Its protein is CASSLRPGLAENEQFF.

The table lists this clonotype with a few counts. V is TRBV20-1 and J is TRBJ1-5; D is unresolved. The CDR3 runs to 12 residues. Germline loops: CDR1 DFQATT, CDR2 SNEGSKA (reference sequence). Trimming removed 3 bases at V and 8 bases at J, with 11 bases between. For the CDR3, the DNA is TGCAGTGCTAGCCCGCCTCTAGAGCCCCAGCATTTT. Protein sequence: CSASPPLEPQHF.

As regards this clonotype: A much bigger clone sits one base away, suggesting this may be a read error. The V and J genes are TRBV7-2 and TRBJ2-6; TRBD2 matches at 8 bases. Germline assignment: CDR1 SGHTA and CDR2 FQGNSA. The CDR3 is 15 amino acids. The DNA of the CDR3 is TGTGCCAGCAGACAACAGGGAGCGGGGGCCAACGTCCCGACTTTC. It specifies CASRQQGAGANVPTF.

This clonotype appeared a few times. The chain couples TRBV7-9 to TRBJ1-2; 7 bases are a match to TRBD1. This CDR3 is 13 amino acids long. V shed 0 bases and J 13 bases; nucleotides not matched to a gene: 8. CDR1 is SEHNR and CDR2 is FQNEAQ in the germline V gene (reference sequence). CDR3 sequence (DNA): TGTGCCAGCAGCTTAGCGTTCCGGGACAGCGTCACCTTC. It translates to CASSLAFRDSVTF. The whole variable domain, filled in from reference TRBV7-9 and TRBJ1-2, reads DTGVSQNPRHKITKRGQNVTFRCDPISEHNRLYWYRQTLGQGPEFLTYFQNEAQLEKSRLLSDRFSAERPKGSFSTLEIQRTEQGDSAMYLCASSLAFRDSVTFGSGTRLTVV.

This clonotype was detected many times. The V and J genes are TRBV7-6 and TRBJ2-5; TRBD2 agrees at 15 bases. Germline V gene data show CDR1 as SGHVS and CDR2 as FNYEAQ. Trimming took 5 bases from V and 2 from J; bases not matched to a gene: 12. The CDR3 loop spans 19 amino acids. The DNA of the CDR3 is TGTGCCAGCAGCCCGCGTCCGGGACTAGCGGGGGGTAGACAAGAGACCCAGTACTTC. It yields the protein CASSPRPGLAGGRQETQYF.

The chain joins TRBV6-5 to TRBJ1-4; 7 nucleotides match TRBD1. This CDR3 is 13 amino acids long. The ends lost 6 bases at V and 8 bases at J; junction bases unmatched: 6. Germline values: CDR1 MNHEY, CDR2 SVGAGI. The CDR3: CASRPTGDEKLFF. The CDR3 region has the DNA TGTGCCAGCAGACCAACAGGGGACGAAAAACTGTTTTTT.